This TCR beta chain is drawn from a study of lymphopenia after photon versus proton radiotherapy. With 3 bases clipped from V and 5 bases from J, the junction kept 3 bases outside the gene matches. Germline CDR1 KGHSH, CDR2 LQKENI. The CDR3 totals 15 residues. Clones were sequenced by immunoSEQ multiplex PCR, and TCRdb holds only the in-frame ones, with some missing. The table lists about 42,000 clones, about four fifths of them singletons. The sequencing used peripheral blood, collected from a patient treated with proton-based radiotherapy. The receptor's source is a woman in her sixties or seventies with pancreatic cancer. The chain carries TRBV18 and TRBJ1-4; 10 bases agree with TRBD1. In DNA form, the CDR3 reads TGTGCCAGCTCACCCGGGACAGGGGACAATGAAAAACTGTTTTTT. Translating gives CASSPGTGDNEKLFF.